The 7 T cell receptor beta chains below come from one sample, sequenced in a study of blood T cell repertoires in COVID-19. Libraries were prepared by immunoSEQ multiplex PCR; TCRdb keeps only in-frame clonotypes and omits some of them. The sample has more than 250,000 clones; roughly 90% are singletons. Sample: peripheral blood. Every receptor here comes from a young man who had recovered from COVID-19.

The chain recombines TRBV18 with TRBJ2-5; D is perhaps TRBD2 (6 bases). Trimming stripped 0 bases from V and 5 bases from J, with 13 bases between. CDR1 and CDR2 from the germline V gene are KGHSH and LQKENI. CDR3 length: 15 residues. CDR3 protein: CASSPPLTGGETQYF. The CDR3 bases are TGTGCCAGCTCACCACCGCTTACTGGAGGGGAGACCCAGTACTTC. Drawing the rest from reference TRBV18 and TRBJ2-5, the complete variable domain is NAGVMQNPRHLVRRRGQEARLRCSPMKGHSHVYWYRQLPEEGLKFMVYLQKENIIDESGMPKERFSAEFPKEGPSILRIQQVVRGDSAAYFCASSPPLTGGETQYFGPGTRLLVL.

The sample holds one count of this clone. CDR3 sequence reads: CASSPQPRLAGGLTNEQYF. CDR3 bases: TGTGCCAGCTCACCACAACCCCGACTAGCGGGAGGGCTTACCAACGAGCAGTACTTC. The genes are TRBV18 and TRBJ2-7; the match to TRBD2 covers 14 bases. The CDR3 has 19 residues. Trimming at V came to 1 base and at J to 5 bases, leaving 13 bases not matched to a gene. Per the germline V gene, CDR1 is KGHSH and CDR2 is LQKENI.

CDR3 protein: CASSTDPGTELEKLFF. The DNA of the CDR3 is TGTGCCAGCAGTACGGACCCCGGGACAGAACTTGAAAAACTGTTTTTT. The chain employs TRBV6-6 and TRBJ1-4, with TRBD1 matching over 7 bases. The germline V gene encodes CDR1 MNHNY and CDR2 SVGAGI (reference sequence). Germline trimming cut 5 bases from V and 7 bases from J; bases unmatched to any gene: 13. The CDR3 sequence is 16 residues long.

The chain uses TRBV15 and TRBJ2-2; tentatively, D is TRBD1 (5 bases). CDR3 length: 15 amino acids. Germline CDR1 reads LNHNV; CDR2 reads YYDKDF (reference sequence). V was trimmed by 5 bases and J by 8 bases, leaving 18 bases between them. DNA for the CDR3: TGTGCCACCAGCTCTCAGAAGGGGTGGTTAGGGGAGCTGTTTTTT. Translation: CATSSQKGWLGELFF.

This clone has only one observation. The chain is built from TRBV7-2 and TRBJ1-2, with 7 bases identical to TRBD1. Germline CDR1 SGHTA, CDR2 FQGNSA. The V segment lost 1 base and the J segment 4 bases; nucleotides outside the gene matches: 6. The CDR3 contains 15 residues. In DNA, the CDR3 is TGTGCCAGCAGCTTAGTTCGGACAGGTTCCTATGGCTACACCTTC. As protein: CASSLVRTGSYGYTF.

The V gene is TRBV25-1, the J gene TRBJ1-5; possible D gene TRBD1, 6 bases. V lost 7 bases and J 1 base, leaving 20 bases between the germline ends. The CDR3 loop spans 17 amino acids. Germline CDR1 reads MGHDK; CDR2 reads SYGVNS. CDR3 bases: TGTGCCAGCATATCACGGATTAACAGGGACAGCAATCAGCCCCAGCATTTT. It encodes CASISRINRDSNQPQHF.

The chain recombines TRBV5-6 with TRBJ2-5, with TRBD1 identical over 8 bases. CDR3 size: 18 residues. Unmatched junction bases numbered 14, after V lost 0 bases and J lost 4 bases. Germline-derived CDR1 and CDR2 are SGHDT and YYEEEE. The CDR3 bases are TGTGCCAGCAGCTTGGGAGACAGGGGATTGGGCGGGTCAGAGACCCAGTACTTC. Translated: CASSLGDRGLGGSETQYF.